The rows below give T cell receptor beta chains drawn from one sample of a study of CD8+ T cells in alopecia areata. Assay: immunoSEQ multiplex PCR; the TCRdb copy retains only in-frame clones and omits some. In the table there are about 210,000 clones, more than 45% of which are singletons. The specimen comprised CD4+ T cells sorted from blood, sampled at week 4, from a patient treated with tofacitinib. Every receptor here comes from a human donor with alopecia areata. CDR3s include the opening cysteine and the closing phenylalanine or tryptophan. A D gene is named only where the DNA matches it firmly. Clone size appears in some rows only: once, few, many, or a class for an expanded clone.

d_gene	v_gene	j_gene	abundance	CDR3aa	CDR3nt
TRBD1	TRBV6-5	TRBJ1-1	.	CASSTTGGYTTEAFF	TGTGCCAGCAGTACCACAGGGGGCTACACCACTGAAGCTTTCTTT
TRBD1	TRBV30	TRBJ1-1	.	CAWSASSTGVGTEAFF	TGTGCCTGGAGTGCCTCCTCGACAGGGGTGGGCACTGAAGCTTTCTTT
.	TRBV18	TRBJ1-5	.	CASSPGGSLYSNQPQHF	TGTGCCAGCTCACCAGGCGGAAGCCTTTATAGCAATCAGCCCCAGCATTTT
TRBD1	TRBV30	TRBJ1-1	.	CAWSLGQGRYEAFF	TGTGCCTGGAGTCTCGGACAGGGGCGATATGAAGCTTTCTTT
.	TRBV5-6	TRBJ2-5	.	CASSPVRGTETQYF	TGTGCCAGCAGCCCGGTCCGGGGAACGGAGACCCAGTACTTC
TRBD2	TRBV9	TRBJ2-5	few	CASSVAHSGGSQETQYF	TGTGCCAGCAGCGTAGCGCATAGCGGGGGGTCACAAGAGACCCAGTACTTC
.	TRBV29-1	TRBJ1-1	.	CSVGGVLNTEAFF	TGCAGCGTTGGGGGGGTCCTGAACACTGAAGCTTTCTTT
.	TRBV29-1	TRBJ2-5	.	CSVNRLGQETQYF	TGCAGCGTTAATCGACTAGGTCAAGAGACCCAGTACTTC
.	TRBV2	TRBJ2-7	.	CASRAQGYGEQYF	TGTGCCAGCAGAGCCCAGGGGTATGGCGAGCAGTACTTC
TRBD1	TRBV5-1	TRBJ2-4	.	CASSAQDRGRDIQYF	TGCGCCAGCAGCGCCCAAGACAGGGGGAGGGACATTCAGTACTTC
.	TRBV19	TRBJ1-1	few	CASSIKVANTEAFF	TGTGCCAGTAGTATAAAGGTTGCGAACACTGAAGCTTTCTTT
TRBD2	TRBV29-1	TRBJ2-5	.	CSVDDLAGALQETQYF	TGCAGCGTTGATGATCTAGCGGGGGCCCTCCAAGAGACCCAGTACTTC
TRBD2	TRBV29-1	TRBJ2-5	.	CSVRPGTSGPETQYF	TGCAGCGTCCGTCCCGGGACTAGCGGGCCAGAGACCCAGTACTTC
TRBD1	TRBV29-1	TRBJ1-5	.	CSASTGGDQPQHF	TGCAGCGCCTCCACAGGGGGGGATCAGCCCCAGCATTTT
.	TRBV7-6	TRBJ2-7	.	CASSLASTAGSSEQYF	TGTGCCAGCAGCTTAGCGTCGACGGCGGGGAGCAGCGAGCAGTACTTC
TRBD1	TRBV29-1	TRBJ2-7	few	CSVGGTGEQYF	TGCAGCGTTGGGGGGACAGGTGAGCAGTACTTC
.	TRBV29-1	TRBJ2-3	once	CSVDVGQNTDTQYF	TGCAGCGTTGATGTTGGCCAGAACACAGATACGCAGTATTTT
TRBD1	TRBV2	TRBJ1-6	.	CASSEEGARRAINSPLHF	TGTGCCAGCAGTGAAGAGGGGGCACGGCGGGCGATTAATTCACCCCTCCACTTT
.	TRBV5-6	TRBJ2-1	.	CASSFWTGYNEQFF	TGTGCCAGCAGCTTTTGGACCGGATACAATGAGCAGTTCTTC
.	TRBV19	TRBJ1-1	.	CASRPQVNTEAFF	TGTGCCAGTAGACCACAGGTTAACACTGAAGCTTTCTTT
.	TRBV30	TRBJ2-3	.	CAWSVKPFGSQYF	TGTGCCTGGAGTGTAAAGCCGTTTGGAAGCCAGTATTTT
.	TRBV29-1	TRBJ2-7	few	CSVLNIYEQYF	TGCAGCGTTCTAAACATCTACGAGCAGTACTTC
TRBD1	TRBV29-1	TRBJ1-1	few	CSATSPGQGLPEAFF	TGCAGCGCGACCAGTCCGGGACAGGGGCTCCCCGAAGCTTTCTTT
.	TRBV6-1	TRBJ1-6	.	CASSARWGGDSPLHF	TGTGCCAGCAGTGCACGGTGGGGGGGCGATTCACCCCTCCACTTT
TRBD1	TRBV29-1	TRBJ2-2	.	CSVTGTVLNTGELFF	TGCAGCGTTACCGGGACAGTTCTGAACACCGGGGAGCTGTTTTTT
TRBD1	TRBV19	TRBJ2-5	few	CASSPQTGSTQYF	TGTGCCAGTAGTCCACAGACAGGGTCGACCCAGTACTTC
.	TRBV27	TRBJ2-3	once	CASSLTGRNTDTQYF	TGTGCCAGCAGTCTGACAGGGAGGAATACAGATACGCAGTATTTT
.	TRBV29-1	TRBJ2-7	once	CSAGDPQGGFYEQYF	TGCAGCGCCGGGGACCCCCAGGGCGGTTTCTACGAGCAGTACTTC
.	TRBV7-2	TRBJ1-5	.	CASSLLSDTDWPQHF	TGTGCCAGCAGCTTACTCTCGGACACTGACTGGCCCCAGCATTTT
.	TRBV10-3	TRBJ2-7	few	CAIRQSQAYEQYF	TGTGCCATCAGACAGTCGCAAGCCTACGAGCAGTACTTC
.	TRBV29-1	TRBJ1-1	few	CSATRGGNTEAFF	TGCAGCGCCACGAGGGGTGGGAACACTGAAGCTTTCTTT
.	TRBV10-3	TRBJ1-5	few	CAISESGVGQPQHF	TGTGCCATCAGTGAGTCTGGGGTAGGCCAGCCCCAGCATTTT
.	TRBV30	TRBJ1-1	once	CAWNRNTEAFF	TGTGCCTGGAACAGGAACACTGAAGCTTTCTTT
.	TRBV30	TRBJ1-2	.	CAWSVRGDYGYTF	TGTGCCTGGAGCGTCAGGGGTGACTATGGCTACACCTTC
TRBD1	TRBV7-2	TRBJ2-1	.	CASSPGQGNYNEQFF	TGTGCCAGCAGCCCGGGACAGGGTAATTACAATGAGCAGTTCTTC
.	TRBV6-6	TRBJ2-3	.	CASSYSSQSTQYF	TGTGCCAGCAGTTACTCGAGTCAGTCTACGCAGTATTTT
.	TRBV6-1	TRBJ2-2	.	CASSEGVVNTGELFF	TGTGCCAGCAGTGAAGGTGTGGTGAACACCGGGGAGCTGTTTTTT
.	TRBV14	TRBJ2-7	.	CASSQELTPNYEQYF	TGTGCCAGCAGCCAAGAATTGACTCCAAACTACGAGCAGTACTTC
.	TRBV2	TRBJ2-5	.	CASSVGRQTQYF	TGTGCCAGCAGTGTTGGGAGGCAGACCCAGTACTTC
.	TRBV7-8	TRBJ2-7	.	CASSFDRSYEQYF	TGTGCCAGCAGCTTCGATAGGAGCTACGAGCAGTACTTC
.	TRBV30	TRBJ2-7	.	CAWSVKEGTRADF	TGTGCCTGGAGTGTAAAGGAGGGCACCAGAGCTGACTTC
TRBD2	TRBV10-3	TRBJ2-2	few	CAIRETSGATGELFF	TGTGCCATCAGGGAGACTAGCGGGGCTACCGGGGAGCTGTTTTTT
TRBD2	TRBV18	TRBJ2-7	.	CASSPFTSGISYEQYF	TGTGCCAGCTCACCCTTTACTAGCGGGATCTCCTACGAGCAGTACTTC
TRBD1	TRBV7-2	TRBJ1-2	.	CASSFSGRQGSGYTF	TGTGCCAGCAGCTTTAGTGGCCGACAGGGTAGTGGCTACACCTTC
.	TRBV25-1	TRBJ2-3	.	CASGGPRTDTQYF	TGTGCCAGTGGCGGACCCCGCACAGATACGCAGTATTTT
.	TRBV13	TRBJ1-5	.	CASSLGGSNNQPQHF	TGTGCCAGCAGCTTAGGAGGTTCGAACAATCAGCCCCAGCATTTT
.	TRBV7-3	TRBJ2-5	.	CASSLDSHPQETQYF	TGTGCCAGCAGCTTAGACAGCCACCCCCAAGAGACCCAGTACTTC
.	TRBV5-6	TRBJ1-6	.	CASSSTNGQNRNNSPLHF	TGTGCCAGCAGCTCGACCAACGGACAGAACAGAAATAATTCACCCCTCCACTTT